Listed below are T cell receptor beta chains from one sample, sequenced in a study of shared clonotypes between healthy human individuals. Data came from immunoSEQ multiplex PCR; TCRdb stores just in-frame clones and leaves some out. Altogether roughly 300,000 clones are present, around 87% being singletons, with the ten largest covering roughly 15%. Sequencing used memory CD8+ T cells sorted from blood. Every receptor here comes from a young man in good health. CDR3s include the opening cysteine and the closing phenylalanine or tryptophan. D genes are given only for firm matches. Expanded clones get a size class; other rows say once, few or many, or leave the size out.

d_gene	v_gene	j_gene	abundance	CDR3nt	CDR3aa
.	TRBV5-4	TRBJ2-5	.	TGTGCCAGCAGCTTGGAGCCGAAGAAGACCCAGTACTTC	CASSLEPKKTQYF
.	TRBV2	TRBJ1-1	.	TGTGCCAGCCGGGTACTGGGCACTGAAGCTTTCTTT	CASRVLGTEAFF
TRBD1	TRBV5-1	TRBJ1-2	.	TGCGCCAGCAGCGCTCTCCGGGACAGGGGGCCTGGCTATGGCTACACCTTC	CASSALRDRGPGYGYTF
.	TRBV6-1	TRBJ2-6	.	TGTGCCAGCAGTGGCTTCTCTGGGGCCAACGTCCTGACTTTC	CASSGFSGANVLTF
.	TRBV28	TRBJ1-5	.	TGTGCCAGCAGCTTTACTCGTCAGCCCCAGCATTTT	CASSFTRQPQHF
.	TRBV5-1	TRBJ2-2	.	TGCGCCAGCAGCCTAAAGAGCGGTTATGAGACCGGGGAGCTGTTTTTT	CASSLKSGYETGELFF
.	TRBV11-3	TRBJ1-5	.	TGTGCCAGCAGCTTAGATCCTGACATAGTTCAGCCCCAGCATTTT	CASSLDPDIVQPQHF
.	TRBV25-1	TRBJ2-7	.	TGTGCCAGCAGTGAATTAGGGGTGCGCGAGCAGTACTTC	CASSELGVREQYF
.	TRBV6-5	TRBJ2-7	.	TGTGCCAGCAGTTTAGGGACAACCTTCGAGCAGTACTTC	CASSLGTTFEQYF
.	TRBV9	TRBJ2-5	.	TGTGCCAGCAGCGCCGGTTCTGGAGAGACCCAGTACTTC	CASSAGSGETQYF
.	TRBV11-2	TRBJ2-7	.	TGTGCCAGCAGCTTAGTTACCGGTCCTGTCGAGCAGTACTTC	CASSLVTGPVEQYF
.	TRBV27	TRBJ1-2	once	TGTGCCAGCAGTTTAGTGGGAGGCTATGGCTACACCTTC	CASSLVGGYGYTF
.	TRBV11-2	TRBJ2-5	.	TGTGCCAGCAGCTTAGATGAGCCGGCCCAGTACTTC	CASSLDEPAQYF
.	TRBV30	TRBJ1-4	.	TGTGCCTACCTTAAGACCTGGGATGCATCCCTCGCCTTAACTAGAGAAAAACTGTTTTTT	CAYLKTWDASLALTREKLFF
.	TRBV25-1	TRBJ2-7	.	TGTGCCAGCAGTGACCTGGTAGTATACGAGCAGTACTTC	CASSDLVVYEQYF
TRBD1	TRBV30	TRBJ1-3	.	TGTGCCTGGAGTGTCGGACAGGGATTAGGCACCATATATTTT	CAWSVGQGLGTIYF
.	TRBV29-1	TRBJ2-1	.	TGCAGCGTTGACCGACCTTACAATGAGCAGTTCTTC	CSVDRPYNEQFF
.	TRBV6-5	TRBJ2-3	.	TGTGCCAGCAGGGGTAGGACTAATTCAGATACGCAGTATTTT	CASRGRTNSDTQYF
TRBD1	TRBV10-3	TRBJ2-7	.	TGTGCCATCGGCCCCGGGACAGATTCCTACGAGCAGTACTTC	CAIGPGTDSYEQYF
.	TRBV21-1	TRBJ2-7	.	TGTGCCAGCAGCAAAGAAGGCCTAGGTCTAGCCCTAGACCCGGACGAGCAGTACTTC	CASSKEGLGLALDPDEQYF
.	TRBV5-6	TRBJ2-5	.	TGTGCCAGCAGCTTGGACACTAGACAGTACCAAGAGACCCAGTACTTC	CASSLDTRQYQETQYF
.	TRBV9	TRBJ1-2	.	TGTGCCAGCAGCGTAGGGGGCGTCGACTATGGCTACACCTTC	CASSVGGVDYGYTF
.	TRBV6-4	TRBJ1-4	.	TGTGCCAGCAGTGACTCGATAGTGGGGGTCGAGTTACTGTTTTTT	CASSDSIVGVELLFF
TRBD1	TRBV9	TRBJ1-1	.	TGTGCCAGCAGCACCTACGGGACAGGGGACACTGAAGCTTTCTTT	CASSTYGTGDTEAFF
.	TRBV27	TRBJ2-2	.	TGTGCCAGCAGGGGCGACACCGGGGAGCTGTTTTTT	CASRGDTGELFF
.	TRBV6-6	TRBJ1-2	.	TGTGCCAGCACCGGGGTTTTAGTCCCTGAGCATGGCTACACCTTC	CASTGVLVPEHGYTF
.	TRBV7-9	TRBJ2-6	.	TGTGCCAGCAGAAGCGGGTCTGGGGCCAACGTCCTGACTTTC	CASRSGSGANVLTF
.	TRBV27	TRBJ2-7	.	TGTGCCAGCAGTTTATCGGAGGCGGGTCCATCCTACGAGCAGTACTTC	CASSLSEAGPSYEQYF
.	TRBV7-2	TRBJ1-2	.	TGTGCCAGCAGCTCCGACAGTCCCTCCTACTATGGCTACACCTTC	CASSSDSPSYYGYTF